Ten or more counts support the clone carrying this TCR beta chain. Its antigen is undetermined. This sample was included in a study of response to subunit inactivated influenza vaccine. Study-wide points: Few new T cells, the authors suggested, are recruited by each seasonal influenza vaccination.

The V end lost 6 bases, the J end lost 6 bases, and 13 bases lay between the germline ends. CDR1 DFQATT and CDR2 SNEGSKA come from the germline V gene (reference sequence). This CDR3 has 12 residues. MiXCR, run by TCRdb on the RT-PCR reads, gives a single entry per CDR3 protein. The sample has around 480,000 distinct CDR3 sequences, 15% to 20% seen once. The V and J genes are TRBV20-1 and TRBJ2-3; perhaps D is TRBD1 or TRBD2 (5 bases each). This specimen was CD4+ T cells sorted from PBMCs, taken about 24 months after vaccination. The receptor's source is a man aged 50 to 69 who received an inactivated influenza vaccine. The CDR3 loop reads CSAPKWGDTQYF. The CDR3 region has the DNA TGCAGTGCCCCGAAGTGGGGGGATACGCAGTATTTT.